These 30 T cell receptor beta chains were sequenced from one sample in a study of T cell clonality in common variable immunodeficiency. Sequencing was performed with immunoSEQ multiplex PCR; in TCRdb, only in-frame clones are kept and a portion is missing. Observed in the sample are around 34,000 clones, none of them singletons. The specimen sequenced was peripheral blood mononuclear cells. These receptor sequences come from a person aged 18 to 70 in good health.

This clone has ten or more counts. Read sequence stops 3 residues before the CDR3 end, and the germline J gene provides the missing end. The rearrangement uses TRBV4-1 and TRBJ1-3, with 7 bases identical to TRBD1. This CDR3 is 16 amino acids long. V trimming: 1 base; J trimming: 4 bases; junction bases outside the gene matches: 7. CDR1 is MGHRA and CDR2 is YSYEKL in the germline V gene. The CDR3 bases that were read are TGCGCCAGCAGCCAAGCCCTAGGGGGCGCGGGAAACACC. Translation gives CASSQALGGAGNT. The full CDR3 protein is CASSQALGGAGNTIYF.

There are many counts of this clone. The CDR3 end is not reached by the read, which stops 3 residues before it; the germline J gene fills it in. V and J are TRBV2 and TRBJ2-1, with 8 bases lining up with TRBD1. The V gene's germline CDR1 is SNHLY and CDR2 FYNNEI. The length of the CDR3 is 14 residues. V trimming: 6 bases; J trimming: 7 bases; junction bases outside the gene matches: 8. CDR3 in amino acids: CASSARGHGNEQFF. The CDR3 bases that were read are TGTGCCAGCAGCGCCAGGGGGCACGGGAATGAG.

This clone was observed many times. The CDR3 extends 3 residues past the end of the read, so its final part is completed from the germline J gene. The chain uses TRBV5-1 and TRBJ2-1; no firm D call. This CDR3 has 12 residues. Trimming removed 3 bases from V and 9 bases from J, with 10 bases in between. The germline gives CDR1 SGHRS, CDR2 YFSETQ. CDR3 in amino acids: CASSWSEVEQFF. CDR3 DNA, as far as it was read: TGCGCCAGCAGCTGGAGCGAGGTTGAG.

This clone was found many times. Coverage ceases 3 residues before the CDR3 finishes, and the germline J gene fills in the end. V is TRBV5-4 and J is TRBJ2-5; D unclear. Trimming removed 2 bases at V and 2 bases at J, with 10 bases between. Germline V gene data show CDR1 as SGHNT and CDR2 as YYREEE (reference sequence). The CDR3 totals 14 residues. CDR3 sequence reads: CASSLLTSQETQYF. CDR3 DNA (partial): TGTGCCAGCAGCTTACTGACATCTCAAGAGACC.

This clone occurred a few times. The sequence runs out 3 residues before the end of the CDR3; the remainder is reconstructed from the germline J gene. The gene calls are TRBV20-1 and TRBJ1-5; 10 nucleotides match TRBD1. With V trimmed by 3 bases and J by 2 bases, 7 bases remained unmatched. Looked up from germline, CDR1 is DFQATT and CDR2 is SNEGSKA (reference sequence). This CDR3 is 16 amino acids long. CDR3 sequence: CSARGTGVWGNQPQHF. Partial CDR3 DNA: TGCAGTGCTAGGGGGACAGGGGTTTGGGGCAATCAGCCC.

This clone was recorded many times. The read halts 3 residues ahead of the CDR3 end, with the missing end drawn from the germline J gene. This rearrangement joins TRBV5-6 to TRBJ1-5; the D gene is possibly TRBD1 (5 bases). The germline V and J ends were trimmed by 1 base and 7 bases, with 9 bases remaining between them. The CDR3 is 13 amino acids. CDR1 and CDR2 from the germline V gene are SGHDT and YYEEEE. CDR3 DNA (partial): TGTGCCAGCAGCTTGCAGGGAGGACAGCCC. It encodes CASSLQGGQP. The entire CDR3 reads CASSLQGGQPQHF.

This clone was observed a handful of times. Sequencing ends 3 residues short of the CDR3 end; the germline J gene provides the rest. The chain joins TRBV7-9 to TRBJ1-1; maybe TRBD1 (5 bases). V was clipped by 4 bases and J by 6 bases, with 9 bases between them. Germline CDR1 SEHNR, CDR2 FQNEAQ (reference sequence). This CDR3 has 12 amino acids. CDR3: CASSSQVSEAFF. CDR3 bases read: TGTGCCAGCAGCTCACAGGTATCTGAA.

This clone has just a few counts. The read is 3 residues too short to cover the CDR3 end, so that end is filled in from the germline J gene. V usage is TRBV7-8 and J usage is TRBJ2-3, with D unresolved. Trimming took off 1 base at V and 3 bases at J, with 8 bases between the two ends. The germline V gene has CDR1 SGHVS and CDR2 FQNEAQ. CDR3 length equals 14 residues. CDR3 region: CASSLGLATDTQYF. The CDR3 DNA, read in part, is TGTGCCAGCAGCTTAGGTTTAGCAACAGATACG.

In its sample, this clone was seen many times. From the germline J gene comes the end of the CDR3, since the read stops 3 residues before it. The chain joins TRBV30 to TRBJ1-6; tentative D call: TRBD1 (5 bases). V dropped 2 bases and J dropped 9 bases, with 11 bases sitting between them. Germline V gene sequence: CDR1 GTSNPN, CDR2 SVGIG (reference sequence). The CDR3 is 13 residues long. CDR3 DNA (partial): TGTGCCTGGAGTCTGCAGGGAGGTTCACCC. Translation: CAWSLQGGSP. The whole CDR3 reads CAWSLQGGSPLHF. Drawing the rest from reference TRBV30 and TRBJ1-6, the complete variable domain is SQTIHQWPATLVQPVGSPLSLECTVEGTSNPNLYWYRQAAGRGLQLLFYSVGIGQISSEVPQNLSASRPQDRQFILSSKKLLLSDSGFYLCAWSLQGGSPLHFGNGTRLTVT.

This clone has at least ten counts. The CDR3 extends 3 residues past the end of the read, so its final part is completed from the germline J gene. The gene calls are TRBV20-1 and TRBJ2-7; the match to TRBD2 covers 11 bases. CDR1 and CDR2 (germline): DFQATT, SNEGSKA (reference sequence). V trimming: 4 bases; J trimming: 6 bases; junction bases outside the gene matches: 11. This CDR3 spans 15 amino acids. The CDR3 protein is CSAKSRLAGPSEQYF. The CDR3 DNA, read in part, is TGCAGTGCTAAGAGCCGACTAGCGGGACCTAGCGAG.

At least ten counts were recorded for this clone. The CDR3 end falls 3 residues outside the read, so it is completed with the germline J gene. The gene calls are TRBV19 and TRBJ2-2; the D is unclear. V lost 8 bases, J lost 0 bases, and 10 bases lay in between. CDR3 length equals 14 residues. Germline values: CDR1 LNHDA, CDR2 SQIVND (reference sequence). The covered CDR3 bases are TGTGCCAGTTTGGGCAGAACGAACACCGGGGAG. Its translation is CASLGRTNTGE. From start to end, the CDR3 is CASLGRTNTGELFF.

This clone was detected many times. The CDR3 here is CASGGHPQASYGYTF. The part of the CDR3 DNA that was read is TGTGCCAGCGGGGGACACCCCCAGGCGTCCTATGGC. V gene TRBV6-2 or TRBV6-3 combines with J gene TRBJ1-2, with D tentatively TRBD1 (6 bases). With the read ending 3 residues before the CDR3 end, the germline J gene is used to fill in that end. V lost 8 bases to trimming and J lost 4 bases, with 20 bases between them. The CDR3 has 15 amino acids. CDR1 MNHEY and CDR2 SVGEGT come from the germline V gene.

This clone was picked up many times. The observed sequence ends 3 residues before the CDR3 terminus, with the missing tail filled in from the germline J gene. The chain has TRBV7-2 and TRBJ2-7; 8 bases agree with TRBD1. The V and J ends lost 5 bases and 3 bases, in that order; junction bases with no gene match: 9. Germline CDR1 and CDR2: SGHTA and FQGNSA. This CDR3 contains 15 residues. The CDR3: CASSPRRGPIYEQYF. Partial CDR3 DNA: TGTGCCAGCAGCCCCCGCAGGGGGCCTATCTACGAG.

In its sample, this clone was seen many times. A single base is all that separates this from a far larger clone, so a read error is likely. In the same sample, other DNA sequences code for this CDR3. CDR3 amino acids: CASMGGSSPSFGYTF. The CDR3 bases that were read are TGTGCCAGTATGGGGGGTTCAAGCCCCTCTTTTGGC. The genes are TRBV12-3 or TRBV12-4 and TRBJ1-2, with D maybe TRBD1 (5 bases). The sequence runs out 3 residues before the end of the CDR3; the remainder is reconstructed from the germline J gene. There are 15 residues in the CDR3. V lost 9 bases, J lost 7 bases, and 24 bases lay in between.

Ten or more counts support this clone. The observed sequence ends 3 residues before the CDR3 terminus, with the missing tail filled in from the germline J gene. The chain has TRBV3-1 (or the pseudogene TRBV3-2) and TRBJ2-5; a weak D match, TRBD2 (5 bases). The CDR3 spans 14 residues. The ends were cut back, 5 bases at V and 3 bases at J, with 13 bases in the middle. The germline V gene encodes CDR1 LGHDT and CDR2 YNNKEL (reference sequence). The CDR3 loop is CASSSLGAEETQYF. The CDR3 bases that were read are TGTGCCAGCAGCTCCCTAGGAGCGGAAGAGACC.

In the case of this clone: The read ends 3 residues before the CDR3 terminus; that terminus is restored from the germline J gene. The V call is TRBV7-2, the J call TRBJ2-7, with a weak D call TRBD2 (6 bases). Germline assignment: CDR1 SGHTA and CDR2 FQGNSA. The V end was cut by 4 bases, the J end by 2 bases, with 12 bases between. CDR3 length equals 14 residues. CDR3 sequence reads: CASSWGTGAYEQYF. CDR3 DNA, as far as it was read: TGTGCCAGCAGCTGGGGGACGGGGGCCTACGAG. Full variable domain (outside the CDR3, taken from reference TRBV7-2 and TRBJ2-7): GAGVSQSPSNKVTEKGKDVELRCDPISGHTALYWYRQSLGQGLEFLIYFQGNSAPDKSGLPSDRFSAERTGGSVSTLTIQRTQQEDSAVYLCASSWGTGAYEQYFGPGTRLTVT.

The table lists this clone with many counts. Here the CDR3 reads CASSTRDSPRWGYTF. The sequenced part of the CDR3 DNA is TGTGCCAGCAGTACGAGGGACAGCCCCCGTTGGGGC. The V and J genes are TRBV6-2 or TRBV6-3 and TRBJ1-2; 7 bases map to TRBD1. The read terminates 3 residues before the CDR3 end, so the remaining end is supplied by the germline J gene. In germline, CDR1 is MNHEY, CDR2 SVGEGT. This CDR3 comprises 15 residues.

This clone showed up many times. The CDR3 end lies 3 residues beyond the end of the read and is filled in from the germline J gene. The chain couples TRBV20-1 to TRBJ2-1; TRBD2 matches at 10 bases. Germline loops: CDR1 DFQATT, CDR2 SNEGSKA (reference sequence). The CDR3 sequence is 16 residues long. The junction had 5 bases not matched to a gene; V was cut back by 3 bases and J by 0 bases. The DNA read from the CDR3 is TGCAGTGCTAGGACTAGCGGGCCAAGCTCCTACAATGAG. Its translation is CSARTSGPSSYNE. The whole CDR3 sequence reads CSARTSGPSSYNEQFF.

This clone appeared many times. Read data end 3 residues before the CDR3 end; the end is taken from the germline J gene. The rearrangement joins TRBV6-2 or TRBV6-3 to TRBJ2-1; 10 bases line up with TRBD2. J lost 9 bases, V lost 2 bases, and 13 bases had no gene match. The CDR3 runs 17 residues. Per germline, CDR1 MNHEY and CDR2 SVGEGT. The part of the CDR3 DNA that was read is TGTGCCAGCAGTTACGAGAGCGGGGGGGCCTTTATCTTTGAG. It encodes CASSYESGGAFIFE. The CDR3 reads in full as CASSYESGGAFIFEQFF.

This clone has a handful of counts. The CDR3 goes on 3 residues after the read ends, and that part is filled in from the germline J gene. The chain joins TRBV7-6 to TRBJ2-5; tentatively, D is TRBD1 (6 bases). Germline V gene sequence: CDR1 SGHVS, CDR2 FNYEAQ. V shed 3 bases and J shed 2 bases, with 13 bases lying between them. The CDR3 is 15 amino acids. The sequenced part of the CDR3 DNA is TGTGCCAGCAGCTTTTCAGGGGAACTACAAGAGACC. Amino acid sequence: CASSFSGELQET. The full CDR3 protein reads CASSFSGELQETQYF.

This clone has ten or more counts. Read coverage stops 3 residues before the CDR3 terminus; the germline J gene supplies the remainder. The chain carries TRBV2 and TRBJ1-1; the D is unclear. Trimming stripped 1 base from V and 6 bases from J, with 9 bases between. Germline CDR1 and CDR2: SNHLY and FYNNEI. The CDR3 totals 13 residues. Here the CDR3 reads CASSEGTRAEAFF. Incomplete CDR3 DNA: TGTGCCAGCAGTGAAGGGACTCGGGCTGAA.

By sample fraction, this clone is medium-sized. The read finishes 3 residues shy of the CDR3 end, and the germline J gene is used to complete it. The chain uses TRBV9 and TRBJ2-1; 8 bases fit TRBD2. V lost 0 bases to trimming and J lost 9 bases; unmatched junction nucleotides: 8. This CDR3 has 15 amino acids. Germline V gene data show CDR1 as SGDLS and CDR2 as YYNGEE. The CDR3 bases that were read are TGTGCCAGCAGCGTAGGTCCAGCGGGAGTCTCTGAG. This encodes CASSVGPAGVSE. The whole CDR3 sequence reads CASSVGPAGVSEQFF.

This clone was detected many times. The read gets to within 3 residues of the CDR3 end, and the germline J gene fills in the rest. This chain connects TRBV13 to TRBJ2-1; D perhaps matches TRBD2 (6 bases). With 9 bases removed from V and 0 bases from J, the gap between germline ends came to 15 bases. The CDR3 loop spans 15 amino acids. Germline CDR1 reads PRHDT; CDR2 reads FYEKMQ (reference sequence). The part of the CDR3 DNA that was read is TGTGCCAGTCAAGAGCGGGTAAGCTCCTACAATGAG. Its translation is CASQERVSSYNE. The whole CDR3 reads CASQERVSSYNEQFF.

As to this clone: The read gets to within 3 residues of the CDR3 end, and the germline J gene fills in the rest. The chain recombines TRBV6-2 or TRBV6-3 with TRBJ1-2; TRBD1 might be the D (5 bases). The CDR3 runs to 13 residues. Germline-derived CDR1 and CDR2 are MNHEY and SVGEGT. The CDR3 loop is CASSPWGHNDYTF. The CDR3 DNA, read in part, is TGTGCCAGCAGTCCATGGGGCCACAATGAC.

This clone was recorded at least ten times. The sequenced CDR3 bases are TGCGCCAGCAGCCCAGAGCGGAGCTCTGGGGCCAACGTC. Its translation is CASSPERSSGANV. The whole CDR3 reads CASSPERSSGANVLTF. The chain uses TRBV4-1 and TRBJ2-6; possible D gene TRBD2, 5 bases. The CDR3 goes on 3 residues after the read ends, and that part is filled in from the germline J gene. Germline CDR1 MGHRA, CDR2 YSYEKL. The CDR3 has 16 amino acids. V was pared by 4 bases and J by 0 bases, with 10 bases between.

The table lists this clone with many counts. The CDR3 goes on 3 residues after the read ends, and that part is filled in from the germline J gene. The chain uses TRBV5-5 and TRBJ2-1; the D gene is possibly TRBD1 (5 bases). This CDR3 contains 13 residues. Germline-derived CDR1 and CDR2 are SGHKS and YYEKEE (reference sequence). V lost 2 bases and J lost 9, with 12 bases in between. CDR3 sequence: CASSFQGLREQFF. The part of the CDR3 DNA that was read is TGTGCCAGCAGCTTTCAGGGTTTGCGTGAG. The whole variable domain, filled in from reference TRBV5-5 and TRBJ2-1, reads DAGVTQSPTHLIKTRGQQVTLRCSPISGHKSVSWYQQVLGQGPQFIFQYYEKEERGRGNFPDRFSARQFPNYSSELNVNALLLGDSALYLCASSFQGLREQFFGPGTRLTVL.

The sample holds many counts of this clone. The read halts 3 residues ahead of the CDR3 end, with the missing end drawn from the germline J gene. The rearrangement uses TRBV2 and TRBJ1-1, with TRBD1 identical over 9 bases. V shed 1 base and J 0 bases; nucleotides not matched to a gene: 6. The length of the CDR3 is 17 residues. Per germline, CDR1 SNHLY and CDR2 FYNNEI. The sequenced part of the CDR3 DNA is TGTGCCAGCAGTGAAGGAACAGGGGGCGGCTTGAACACTGAA. This gives the protein CASSEGTGGGLNTE. The whole CDR3 sequence is CASSEGTGGGLNTEAFF.

This clone was counted at least ten times. Sequencing ends 3 residues short of the CDR3 end; the germline J gene provides the rest. This sequence joins TRBV2 and TRBJ2-1, with D possibly TRBD2 on 6 matching bases. The CDR3 is 13 residues long. Trimming removed 8 bases at V and 1 base at J, with 9 bases between. Germline V gene sequence: CDR1 SNHLY, CDR2 FYNNEI. The CDR3 bases that were read are TGTGCCAGCGTCGGGGGTTCCTACAATGAG. It is translated as CASVGGSYNE. The full CDR3 protein reads CASVGGSYNEQFF.

The table lists this clone with many counts. The CDR3 sequence: CASSLRLAGGYEQYF. The part of the CDR3 DNA that was read is TGTGCCAGCAGCTTAAGACTAGCGGGGGGTTACGAG. The chain combines TRBV5-5 with TRBJ2-7, with TRBD2 identical over 13 bases. The sequenced fragment ends 3 residues before the CDR3 boundary, so the rest is inferred from the germline J gene. This CDR3 is built from 15 residues. Germline V gene sequence: CDR1 SGHKS, CDR2 YYEKEE (reference sequence). Unmatched junction bases numbered 3, after V lost 2 bases and J lost 4 bases.

This clone was detected ten times or more. The read falls 3 residues short of the CDR3 end, and the missing part is taken from the germline J gene. The gene calls are TRBV27 and TRBJ1-3, with 7 bases identical to TRBD1. CDR3 size: 17 residues. The germline V gene has CDR1 MNHEY and CDR2 SMNVEV (reference sequence). J lost 8 bases, V lost 2 bases, and 15 bases had no gene match. The sequenced CDR3 bases are TGTGCCAGCAGTTTAAGGCCCCCGGGACAGTCGTCGTACACC. It yields the protein CASSLRPPGQSSYT. The complete CDR3 protein is CASSLRPPGQSSYTIYF.